These 30 T cell receptor beta chains came from one sample sequenced in a study of T cell responses to AZD1222 COVID-19 vaccine. The data were produced by immunoSEQ multiplex PCR, yet TCRdb's version contains in-frame clones alone and is incomplete. The table lists tens of thousands of clones, approximately 91% of them singletons. The sequencing used peripheral blood, collected 28 days after the second AZD1222 dose. Receptors were obtained from an adult who received the AZD1222 COVID-19 vaccine.

The CDR3 bases are TGTGCCAGTAGTCTTAATCGCGATGAAAAACTGTTTTTT. Translating gives CASSLNRDEKLFF. This chain connects TRBV19 to TRBJ1-4; D ambiguous. The V gene lost 5 bases and the J gene lost 6 bases, with 10 bases spanning the gap. The CDR3 runs 13 residues. Per the germline V gene, CDR1 is LNHDA and CDR2 is SQIVND (reference sequence).

The CDR3 DNA is TGTGCCAGCAGCGTATCAGGCTCGAACACCGGGGAGCTGTTTTTT. It is translated as CASSVSGSNTGELFF. This chain connects TRBV9 to TRBJ2-2; D is undetermined. CDR3 length: 15 residues. With 1 base removed from V and 0 bases from J, the gap between germline ends came to 7 bases. In germline, CDR1 is SGDLS, CDR2 YYNGEE.

This clone was counted only a few times. The V gene is TRBV7-9, the J gene TRBJ2-5, with D perhaps matching TRBD2 (6 bases). The length of the CDR3 is 16 residues. Trimming took 4 bases from V and 5 from J, leaving 20 bases between them. Germline-derived CDR1 and CDR2 are SEHNR and FQNEAQ (reference sequence). The DNA for the CDR3 is TGTGCCAGCAGCTCCCCTCGGGGGACGCCGAGGGAGACCCAGTACTTC. As protein: CASSSPRGTPRETQYF.

This clone was seen more than once but under ten times. This chain uses TRBV6-1 with TRBJ1-5, with D unclear. The CDR3 loop spans 13 amino acids. Between the trimmed V and J ends, which lost 2 bases and 3 bases, there was a span of 5 bases. The V gene's germline CDR1 is MNHNS and CDR2 SASEGT. CDR3 sequence: CASSETFNQPQHF. CDR3 sequence (DNA): TGTGCCAGCAGTGAAACGTTCAATCAGCCCCAGCATTTT.

The rearrangement uses TRBV19 and TRBJ2-6; 8 bases are shared with TRBD1. J lost 0 bases, V lost 6 bases, and 4 bases had no gene match. CDR3 length equals 16 residues. Germline lookup yields CDR1 LNHDA and CDR2 SQIVND (reference sequence). The CDR3 DNA sequence: TGTGCCAGTAGGGACAGGGCGAACTCTGGGGCCAACGTCCTGACTTTC. Its translation: CASRDRANSGANVLTF.

This chain's CDR3 is CASSSNFRTSSDTQYF. CDR3 coding DNA: TGTGCCAGCAGCTCCAATTTCCGGACTAGTTCAGATACGCAGTATTTT. This chain joins TRBV5-4 and TRBJ2-3, with 7 bases fitting TRBD2. J lost 4 bases, V lost 3 bases, and 11 bases had no gene match. This CDR3 spans 16 amino acids. Germline values: CDR1 SGHNT, CDR2 YYREEE (reference sequence). The full variable domain, completed using reference TRBV5-4 and TRBJ2-3, is ETGVTQSPTHLIKTRGQQVTLRCSSQSGHNTVSWYQQALGQGPQFIFQYYREEENGRGNFPPRFSGLQFPNYSSELNVNALELDDSALYLCASSSNFRTSSDTQYFGPGTRLTVL.

The chain employs TRBV27 and TRBJ2-1; D tentatively fits TRBD1 or TRBD2 (5 bases each). Trimming took off 6 bases at V and 3 bases at J, with 15 bases between the two ends. The CDR3 consists of 15 residues. Germline V CDR1 and CDR2: MNHEY, SMNVEV (reference sequence). The CDR3 sequence: CASSGTGTVYNEQFF. CDR3 nucleotide sequence: TGTGCCAGCAGCGGGACCGGGACCGTCTACAATGAGCAGTTCTTC.

This chain joins TRBV5-6 and TRBJ1-2, with D unclear. From germline, CDR1 is SGHDT and CDR2 YYEEEE. V was clipped by 4 bases and J by 6 bases, with 10 bases between them. The CDR3 covers 12 residues. CDR3 DNA sequence: TGTGCCAGCAGCAAGTATTGGAATGGCTACACCTTC. This sequence encodes CASSKYWNGYTF.

This clone has only one observation. The CDR3 nucleotides are TGTGCCTCGGCCCCGGGATCAGGGGCATCACCCCTCCACTTT. It yields the protein CASAPGSGASPLHF. V and J are TRBV10-3 and TRBJ1-6; D perhaps matches TRBD1 (6 bases). The CDR3 totals 14 residues. Deletions cut 11 bases from V and 10 bases from J, with 21 bases between. Germline CDR1 reads ENHRY; CDR2 reads SYGVKD.

The count of this clone is one. V gene TRBV2 combines with J gene TRBJ1-2; no firm D call. V lost 3 bases and J 4 bases, leaving 9 bases between the germline ends. CDR1 is SNHLY, CDR2 FYNNEI, per germline. This CDR3 has 13 amino acids. The CDR3 loop reads CASSDRSLYGYTF. The CDR3 bases are TGTGCCAGCAGTGACCGATCCCTCTATGGCTACACCTTC.

The rearrangement joins TRBV6-5 to TRBJ1-3; D gene uncertain. CDR1 is MNHEY and CDR2 is SVGAGI in the germline V gene. The V gene lost 8 bases and the J gene lost 1 base, with 6 bases spanning the gap. This CDR3 comprises 12 residues. The CDR3 sequence is CASRGSGNTIYF. The CDR3, as DNA: TGTGCCAGCCGCGGGTCTGGAAACACCATATATTTT.

The chain carries TRBV18 and TRBJ1-2; D gene uncertain. CDR3 size: 14 residues. Germline values: CDR1 KGHSH, CDR2 LQKENI. V lost 3 bases and J 3 bases, leaving 11 bases between the germline ends. The DNA for the CDR3 is TGTGCCAGCTCACCGTCGGCAGCAGACTATGGCTACACCTTC. Amino acid sequence: CASSPSAADYGYTF.

This clone was seen once. This CDR3 is also generated by other DNA sequences in the sample. The chain couples TRBV19 to TRBJ2-5, with 10 bases identical to TRBD2. The CDR3 spans 15 residues. The V gene's germline CDR1 is LNHDA and CDR2 SQIVND (reference sequence). J was trimmed by 5 bases and V by 9 bases; bases with no gene match: 12. CDR3 sequence: CARLAGINSRETQYF. The DNA for the CDR3 is TGTGCCAGACTAGCGGGGATCAACTCTCGGGAGACCCAGTACTTC.

This clone appeared once. The rearrangement links TRBV11-2 to TRBJ2-2; maybe TRBD1 (6 bases). V dropped 4 bases and J dropped 4 bases, with 13 bases sitting between them. Germline V gene data show CDR1 as SGHAT and CDR2 as FQNNGV. The CDR3 spans 15 residues. The CDR3 DNA reads TGTGCCAGCAGCTCCAACAGGGCCGGCACCGGGGAGCTGTTTTTT. Protein: CASSSNRAGTGELFF.

The V call is TRBV13, the J call TRBJ1-4; 9 bases agree with TRBD1. The CDR3 consists of 15 residues. V lost 5 bases, J lost 1 base, and 2 bases stayed unmatched. Germline V gene data show CDR1 as PRHDT and CDR2 as FYEKMQ (reference sequence). The CDR3: CASSADRGTNEKLFF. CDR3 nucleotide sequence: TGTGCCAGCAGCGCGGACAGGGGAACTAATGAAAAACTGTTTTTT.

The genes are TRBV7-9 and TRBJ2-7, with D possibly TRBD1 on 7 matching bases. The V gene lost 3 bases and the J gene lost 2 bases, with 14 bases spanning the gap. Germline V gene sequence: CDR1 SEHNR, CDR2 FQNEAQ (reference sequence). The length of the CDR3 is 15 residues. CDR3: CASSFGQEGTYEQYF. The CDR3 DNA reads as TGTGCCAGCAGCTTTGGACAGGAGGGCACCTACGAGCAGTACTTC.

The gene calls are TRBV2 and TRBJ1-1, with a weak D call TRBD1 (5 bases). The V gene's germline CDR1 is SNHLY and CDR2 FYNNEI. V dropped 6 bases and J dropped 3 bases, with 20 bases sitting between them. The CDR3 contains 16 residues. This CDR3 reads CASRGGTTRGDTEAFF. CDR3 DNA: TGTGCCAGCAGGGGAGGCACGACCCGAGGGGACACTGAAGCTTTCTTT.

The chain couples TRBV18 to TRBJ2-5; the match to TRBD2 covers 7 bases. Trimming took 2 bases from V and 5 from J; bases not matched to a gene: 8. The CDR3 extends over 15 amino acids. Germline V CDR1 and CDR2: KGHSH, LQKENI. CDR3 residues: CASSPSLAKGETQYF. The CDR3 nucleotides are TGTGCCAGCTCACCATCACTAGCGAAGGGCGAGACCCAGTACTTC.

The chain couples TRBV5-1 to TRBJ1-2, with 9 bases lining up with TRBD1. The CDR3 sequence is 13 residues long. The V gene end was trimmed by 1 base and the J gene end by 8 bases; junction bases not matched to a gene: 3. In germline, CDR1 is SGHRS, CDR2 YFSETQ. The CDR3 bases are TGCGCCAGCAGCTTGCCGGGACAGGGAGGCTACACCTTC. It encodes CASSLPGQGGYTF.

The V call is TRBV2, the J call TRBJ1-1; 10 positions agree with TRBD1. The trim removed 6 bases at V and 4 bases at J, leaving 5 bases unmatched. The CDR3 totals 14 residues. Germline values: CDR1 SNHLY, CDR2 FYNNEI. The DNA of the CDR3 is TGTGCCAGCAGCGACAGGGGGCGAAGCACTGAAGCTTTCTTT. Amino acid sequence: CASSDRGRSTEAFF.

The chain is built from TRBV4-1 and TRBJ2-2; a weak D match, TRBD2 (6 bases). The CDR3 totals 18 residues. With 1 base removed from V and 4 bases from J, the gap between germline ends came to 19 bases. Germline loops: CDR1 MGHRA, CDR2 YSYEKL. CDR3 coding DNA: TGCGCCAGCAGCCAAGGTGCTCGCGGGACCCTCGGCACCGGGGAGCTGTTTTTT. Protein: CASSQGARGTLGTGELFF.

The V and J genes are TRBV30 and TRBJ2-5; D is unclear. The germline CDR1 and CDR2 sequences are GTSNPN and SVGIG (reference sequence). This CDR3 is 13 amino acids long. V lost 2 bases to trimming and J lost 5 bases, with 12 bases between them. CDR3 nucleotides: TGTGCCTGGAGTTTGGGCGAGAGTGAGACCCAGTACTTC. Protein: CAWSLGESETQYF.

V is TRBV7-2 and J is TRBJ2-3; no firm D call. Trimming took off 4 bases at V and 1 base at J, with 9 bases between the two ends. The CDR3 totals 14 residues. The germline V gene encodes CDR1 SGHTA and CDR2 FQGNSA. For the CDR3, the DNA is TGTGCCAGCAGCTCCGGTGGCGGCACAGATACGCAGTATTTT. It is translated as CASSSGGGTDTQYF. The entire variable domain, with the rest obtained from reference TRBV7-2 and TRBJ2-3, is as follows: GAGVSQSPSNKVTEKGKDVELRCDPISGHTALYWYRQSLGQGLEFLIYFQGNSAPDKSGLPSDRFSAERTGGSVSTLTIQRTQQEDSAVYLCASSSGGGTDTQYFGPGTRLTVL.

Notes on this clone: This CDR3 is also generated by other DNA sequences in the sample. The chain recombines TRBV19 with TRBJ1-1; D is unclear. CDR1 and CDR2 from the germline V gene are LNHDA and SQIVND (reference sequence). The CDR3 consists of 13 residues. V lost 4 bases to trimming and J lost 1 base, with 7 bases between them. CDR3 DNA: TGTGCCAGTAGTAGTCGACAGAACACTGAAGCTTTCTTT. Residues: CASSSRQNTEAFF.

CDR3 sequence reads: CASSFPADRKFF. As DNA, the CDR3 is TGTGCCAGCAGCTTTCCGGCGGACCGGAAGTTCTTC. The V call is TRBV5-5, the J call TRBJ2-1, with D unresolved. The V end was cut by 2 bases, the J end by 14 bases, with 14 bases between. The germline CDR1 and CDR2 sequences are SGHKS and YYEKEE (reference sequence). The CDR3 sequence is 12 residues long.

CDR3 in amino acids: CASSQGEMVGNTEAFF. For the CDR3, the DNA is TGTGCCAGCAGCCAAGGAGAGATGGTAGGGAACACTGAAGCTTTCTTT. This chain connects TRBV4-2 to TRBJ1-1; no clear D. V was cut by 1 base and J by 1 base, with 13 bases left in between. Germline V gene data show CDR1 as LGHNA and CDR2 as YNFKEQ. The CDR3 runs to 16 residues.

This clone was found once. The chain carries TRBV7-9 and TRBJ2-1; D is ambiguous. V lost 3 bases, J lost 8 bases, and 11 bases lay in between. The CDR3 totals 13 residues. The germline V gene has CDR1 SEHNR and CDR2 FQNEAQ (reference sequence). CDR3 loop: CASSFGETDEQFF. In DNA, the CDR3 is TGTGCCAGCAGCTTTGGAGAGACCGATGAGCAGTTCTTC.

The J gene is TRBJ1-3, the V gene TRBV6-5; D unclear. CDR1 is MNHEY and CDR2 is SVGAGI in the germline V gene. The CDR3 sequence is 15 residues long. V was cut by 11 bases and J by 0 bases, with 17 bases left in between. The CDR3 reads CAFPATELSGNTIYF. DNA of the CDR3: TGTGCCTTTCCGGCAACGGAACTCTCTGGAAACACCATATATTTT.

The chain has TRBV5-4 and TRBJ2-6, with unresolved D. The CDR3 is made up of 13 amino acids. Trimming pared 4 bases from V and 4 bases from J, leaving 6 bases between. Germline CDR1 SGHNT, CDR2 YYREEE (reference sequence). CDR3 coding DNA: TGTGCCAGCAGCCCCCCGGGGGCCAACGTCCTGACTTTC. As protein: CASSPPGANVLTF.

V is TRBV19 and J is TRBJ2-5; D may correspond to TRBD1 or TRBD2 (5 bases each). The CDR3 is made up of 14 amino acids. Germline CDR1 reads LNHDA; CDR2 reads SQIVND (reference sequence). Trimming stripped 5 bases from V and 4 bases from J, with 14 bases between. For the CDR3, the DNA is TGTGCCAGTAGTGAGGGCCCAGACAGAGAGACCCAGTACTTC. As protein: CASSEGPDRETQYF. Full variable domain (rest looked up from reference TRBV19 and TRBJ2-5): DGGITQSPKYLFRKEGQNVTLSCEQNLNHDAMYWYRQDPGQGLRLIYYSQIVNDFQKGDIAEGYSVSREKKESFPLTVTSAQKNPTAFYLCASSEGPDRETQYFGPGTRLLVL.